This T cell receptor beta chain was captured in a study of blood T cell repertoires in COVID-19. Participants were aged roughly 18 to 90 years, lived in under 30 US areas, and enrolled virtually. Allocation to cohorts depended on clinical history reported by the participants. Two consecutive negative NP/OP PCR tests, clearance, or resolved symptoms defined Cohort 3 recovery. Libraries were prepared by immunoSEQ multiplex PCR; TCRdb keeps only in-frame clonotypes and omits some of them. The sample holds roughly 190,000 clones, less than 85% seen once. This CDR3 is built from 12 residues. Trimming cost V 7 bases and J 6 bases; bases outside gene matches: 4. CDR1 is SNHLY and CDR2 is FYNNEI in the germline V gene.

The source is a woman in her twenties or thirties who had recovered from COVID-19. This sequence joins TRBV2 and TRBJ2-5, with TRBD2 matching over 8 bases. Material: PBMCs or T cells enriched from blood (not recorded which). The CDR3 region is CASTGGPQTQYF. In DNA form, the CDR3 reads TGTGCCAGCACGGGGGGGCCGCAGACCCAGTACTTC.